Listed below are T cell receptor beta chains from one sample, sequenced in a study of blood T cell repertoires in COVID-19. Sequencing used immunoSEQ multiplex PCR; TCRdb keeps in-frame clones, though not all of them. The sample has approximately 140,000 clones, around 87% seen once. The sequenced sample was peripheral blood. The source of these receptors is an older woman with active or convalescent COVID-19. Both conserved end residues are part of each CDR3. Each record gives: CDR3 DNA, CDR3 protein, J gene, V gene, clone size, D gene. A D gene is named only where the DNA matches it firmly. Expanded clones get a size class; other rows say once, few or many, or leave the size out.

TGTGCCTGGGGATGGCGACAGGGGAGAACCGGGGAGCTGTTTTTT | CAWGWRQGRTGELFF | TRBJ2-2 | TRBV30 | . | TRBD1
TGTGCCGTAGCTACGGCTTTCGGCACTGAAGCTTTCTTT | CAVATAFGTEAFF | TRBJ1-1 | TRBV7-2 | . | .
TGCGCCAGCAGCTTCCAGGGGGCAGGAGAGACCCAGTACTTC | CASSFQGAGETQYF | TRBJ2-5 | TRBV5-1 | . | TRBD1
TGTGCCAGCTCACCACCGGACAGTAACTATGGCTACACCTTC | CASSPPDSNYGYTF | TRBJ1-2 | TRBV18 | . | .
TGTGCCAGCAGTGAAGCGCAGGCTAGCAGGGAGACCCAGTACTTC | CASSEAQASRETQYF | TRBJ2-5 | TRBV2 | . | .
TGTGCCAGCAGCCCGACCGAGGGTGGCACTGAAGCTTTCTTT | CASSPTEGGTEAFF | TRBJ1-1 | TRBV7-3 | . | .
TGTGCCAGCAGCCAAATTCAGGCTGTCCACGAGCAGTACTTC | CASSQIQAVHEQYF | TRBJ2-7 | TRBV3-1/TRBV3-2 | . | .
TGTGCCAGCAGCCAACAGGGAGCGGGAGGTGGCTACACCTTC | CASSQQGAGGGYTF | TRBJ1-2 | TRBV7-2 | . | .
TGTGCCAGCAGTGCCGGGACAGGGTACCCTACTAATGAAAAACTGTTTTTT | CASSAGTGYPTNEKLFF | TRBJ1-4 | TRBV2 | . | TRBD1
TGTGCCAGCAGTTACGAGGGGGGGAGGGAGCAGTACTTC | CASSYEGGREQYF | TRBJ2-7 | TRBV6-6 | . | .
TGCGCCAGCAGCCCCGGGACTAGAGGGGATACGCAGTATTTT | CASSPGTRGDTQYF | TRBJ2-3 | TRBV5-1 | . | TRBD2
TGCGCCAGCAGCGCAACCGGGACAGTATACAATGAGCAGTTCTTC | CASSATGTVYNEQFF | TRBJ2-1 | TRBV5-1 | . | TRBD1
TGTGCCAGCAGTCCACTGGCAGATACGCAGTATTTT | CASSPLADTQYF | TRBJ2-3 | TRBV12-3/TRBV12-4 | . | .
TGCGCCAGCAGCCAAGTGGGCAGCTCCTACGAGCAGTACTTC | CASSQVGSSYEQYF | TRBJ2-7 | TRBV4-3 | . | .
TGTGCCAGCAGCTTAGCCTCTCAGGGGACCACTGAAGCTTTCTTT | CASSLASQGTTEAFF | TRBJ1-1 | TRBV7-2 | once | .
TGTGCCAGCAGTGATAGACAGGGGGCGGCCTACGAGCAGTACTTC | CASSDRQGAAYEQYF | TRBJ2-7 | TRBV6-1 | once | TRBD1
TGTGCCAGTAGTATGGGGCACTCAGGGGACTATGGCTACACCTTC | CASSMGHSGDYGYTF | TRBJ1-2 | TRBV19 | few | .
TGTGCCAGCAGCTTGGCCTATCAAGAGACCCAGTACTTC | CASSLAYQETQYF | TRBJ2-5 | TRBV5-5 | . | .
TGCGCCAGCAGCCAAGGGACAGACTACGAGCAGTACTTC | CASSQGTDYEQYF | TRBJ2-7 | TRBV4-1 | . | .
TGTGCCACCAGTGATCCCGGGACAGTCGGCAATGAGCAGTTCTTC | CATSDPGTVGNEQFF | TRBJ2-1 | TRBV24-1 | . | TRBD1
TGTGCCAGCAGCTTGGGGACAGGGCAAAAACTGTTTTTT | CASSLGTGQKLFF | TRBJ1-4 | TRBV5-4 | . | TRBD1
TGTGCCAGCAGGAGGACGAGAGGAGGCGCAGATACGCAGTATTTT | CASRRTRGGADTQYF | TRBJ2-3 | TRBV2 | . | .
TGTGCCAGTAGGACTAGCGGGGGGGCGAGCACCGGGGAGCTGTTTTTT | CASRTSGGASTGELFF | TRBJ2-2 | TRBV19 | . | TRBD2
TGTGCCAGCACCATGCCCGGGGATGGCTACACCTTC | CASTMPGDGYTF | TRBJ1-2 | TRBV12-3/TRBV12-4 | . | .
TGTGCCAGCAGTCACGGTTTCGCGTACGAGCAGTACTTC | CASSHGFAYEQYF | TRBJ2-7 | TRBV27 | once | .
TGTGCCAGCAGAGATAGCGGGGTTAGCACAGATACGCAGTATTTT | CASRDSGVSTDTQYF | TRBJ2-3 | TRBV6-5 | . | TRBD2
TGTGCCAGCAGCTTAACCACAAGACAGGAAACTAATGAAAAACTGTTTTTT | CASSLTTRQETNEKLFF | TRBJ1-4 | TRBV7-9 | . | .
TGCGCCAGCAGACAGGGGTCCTACGAGCAGTACTTC | CASRQGSYEQYF | TRBJ2-7 | TRBV10-2 | . | TRBD1
TGCGCCAGCAGCCAGATCTGGACAACTAACTATGGCTACACCTTC | CASSQIWTTNYGYTF | TRBJ1-2 | TRBV4-1 | . | .
TGTGCTAGTGGTTTGGTACTGACAGGGGGATTGTTCGACGAGCAGTACTTC | CASGLVLTGGLFDEQYF | TRBJ2-7 | TRBV12-5 | . | TRBD1
TGTGCCAGCAGCAAAGATGCAGGGCCCATGAACACTGAAGCTTTCTTT | CASSKDAGPMNTEAFF | TRBJ1-1 | TRBV21-1 | . | .
TGTGCCAGTAGTGTAATCCCTAGCGGGGGTGTTACAGATACGCAGTATTTT | CASSVIPSGGVTDTQYF | TRBJ2-3 | TRBV19 | . | TRBD2
TGTGCCAGCAGCACAGGGGGCCAGGTCTTTGGCACCTTC | CASSTGGQVFGTF | TRBJ1-2 | TRBV6-5 | few | TRBD1
TGTGCCAGCAGTTACATCAACGAGCAGTACTTC | CASSYINEQYF | TRBJ2-7 | TRBV6-2/TRBV6-3 | . | .
TGTGCCAGTAGTCAGACCGGACAGGCCTATGGCTACACCTTC | CASSQTGQAYGYTF | TRBJ1-2 | TRBV19 | few | TRBD1
TGTGCCACGGGACAGTACACCGGGGAGCTGTTTTTT | CATGQYTGELFF | TRBJ2-2 | TRBV2 | . | TRBD1
TGTGCCAGCAGTCCGGGACAGTACACCGGGGAGCTGTTTTTT | CASSPGQYTGELFF | TRBJ2-2 | TRBV7-9 | . | TRBD1
TGTGCCAGTAGTATCCAGGGGAGTGGCGGGGAGCTGTTTTTT | CASSIQGSGGELFF | TRBJ2-2 | TRBV19 | . | .
TGTGCCAGCAGCTTAGTTCAGGGGTATGAAAAACTGTTTTTT | CASSLVQGYEKLFF | TRBJ1-4 | TRBV7-9 | . | .
TGTGCCAGCAGCCACCGCGGACTAGCAAAAAGCACAGATACGCAGTATTTT | CASSHRGLAKSTDTQYF | TRBJ2-3 | TRBV6-2/TRBV6-3 | once | TRBD2
TGTGCCAGCAGCTTAAGGGTCTCCGGGACAGGGATGGTTGGAGCTTTCTTT | CASSLRVSGTGMVGAFF | TRBJ1-1 | TRBV7-2 | . | TRBD1
TGTGCCAGCAGCTTGAGTAACCCTTACGAGCAGTACTTC | CASSLSNPYEQYF | TRBJ2-7 | TRBV7-9 | few | .
TGTGCCAGCAGTGACGGGACAGGGGGCACAGATACGCAGTATTTT | CASSDGTGGTDTQYF | TRBJ2-3 | TRBV6-4 | . | TRBD1
TGTGCCAGCAGCGTAGTGGGGGCGCAAGGGTCACCCCTCCACTTT | CASSVVGAQGSPLHF | TRBJ1-6 | TRBV9 | . | .
TGCGCCAGCAGCTCACGGACAGGGTCTGGAAACACCATATATTTT | CASSSRTGSGNTIYF | TRBJ1-3 | TRBV5-1 | . | TRBD1
TGCAGCGTCCAACAGGGAAATCAGCCCCAGCATTTT | CSVQQGNQPQHF | TRBJ1-5 | TRBV29-1 | once | .
TGCGCCAGCAGTGTACTAGCCTATGAGCAGTTCTTC | CASSVLAYEQFF | TRBJ2-1 | TRBV10-1 | . | .
TGCGCCAGCAGCCAGGGGAGGGGCATAATCTTGTCACCCCTCCACTTT | CASSQGRGIILSPLHF | TRBJ1-6 | TRBV4-1 | few | .
TGTGCCAGCGGAGGCAGTATAGCTAATGAAAAACTGTTTTTT | CASGGSIANEKLFF | TRBJ1-4 | TRBV6-5 | . | .
TGTGCCATCAGTGAAGGGGACAGCTCTGGAAACACCATATATTTT | CAISEGDSSGNTIYF | TRBJ1-3 | TRBV10-3 | . | TRBD1
TGTGCCAGCTCACCCTTCGGACAGGGCCACACTGAAGCTTTCTTT | CASSPFGQGHTEAFF | TRBJ1-1 | TRBV18 | . | TRBD1
TGTGCCAGCAGCTGGGGACTCGGAACAGATACGCAGTATTTT | CASSWGLGTDTQYF | TRBJ2-3 | TRBV7-2 | . | .
TGTGCCAGCAGCCAATCCGGGTCAGAACAGCCCCAGCATTTT | CASSQSGSEQPQHF | TRBJ1-5 | TRBV3-1/TRBV3-2 | . | .
TGTGCCTGGAGTGCAAAAGTAGCAGGGGGCGACGGCTACACCTTC | CAWSAKVAGGDGYTF | TRBJ1-2 | TRBV30 | . | TRBD1
TGCGCCAGCAGTGATAAAGGGGGGGATGAGCAGTTCTTC | CASSDKGGDEQFF | TRBJ2-1 | TRBV10-1 | . | .